These 11 T cell receptor beta chains were sequenced from one sample in a study of CD8+CD57+ T cells in acquired aplastic anemia. Genomic DNA constituted the template upon which TCR beta VDJ and CDR3 profiling was performed. A single record per CDR3 protein comes from TCRdb applying MiXCR to the reads. The repertoire includes 86,000 or so distinct CDR3 sequences, approximately 45% of them detected once, and 65% to 80% sits in the top ten. The sample comprised sorted CD4+, CD8+, or CD8+CD57+ T cells (not recorded which) from PBMCs. These receptors came from a human donor in good health, serving as a control.

This clonotype was detected many times. The genes are TRBV10-3 and TRBJ2-7; D may correspond to TRBD1 or TRBD2 (5 bases each). The CDR3 length is 16 residues. Per germline, CDR1 ENHRY and CDR2 SYGVKD. Trimming left V 0 bases short and J 2 bases short, with 14 bases between. The chain's CDR3 is CAISESGTARAYEQYF. The CDR3 nucleotides are TGTGCCATCAGTGAGTCCGGGACGGCGAGGGCCTACGAGCAGTACTTC.

This clonotype was seen many times. This sequence joins TRBV15 and TRBJ1-2, with TRBD1 identical over 7 bases. Germline lookup yields CDR1 LNHNV and CDR2 YYDKDF (reference sequence). The CDR3 has 15 amino acids. Unmatched junction bases numbered 6, after V lost 3 bases and J lost 2 bases. CDR3 bases: TGTGCCACCAGCAGTACACCGGGACAGAACTATGGCTACACCTTC. Protein sequence: CATSSTPGQNYGYTF.

The chain couples TRBV6-1 to TRBJ1-2, with D possibly matching TRBD1 (5 bases). This CDR3 has 13 amino acids. Germline CDR1 is MNHNS and CDR2 is SASEGT. The V gene lost 6 bases and the J gene lost 4 bases, with 12 bases spanning the gap. CDR3 sequence (DNA): TGTGCCAGCAGCCCGACAGTTTCCTATGGCTACACCTTC. Its protein is CASSPTVSYGYTF.

This rearrangement joins TRBV15 to TRBJ2-7, with 11 bases lining up with TRBD1. With 5 bases clipped from V and 4 bases from J, the junction kept 7 bases outside the gene matches. This CDR3 region has 15 residues. Per germline, CDR1 LNHNV and CDR2 YYDKDF (reference sequence). The CDR3 loop reads CATSPIGTGGYEQYF. DNA of the CDR3: TGTGCCACCAGCCCTATCGGGACAGGGGGATACGAGCAGTACTTC.

This clonotype occurred many times. The chain combines TRBV4-2 with TRBJ2-7; 9 bases map to TRBD2. Germline V lookup: CDR1 LGHNA, CDR2 YNFKEQ. J was trimmed by 6 bases and V by 4 bases; bases with no gene match: 10. The CDR3 sequence is 15 residues long. DNA for the CDR3: TGTGCCAGCAGCCCCTCCGGGACTAGCAACTCCGAGCAGTACTTC. This codes for CASSPSGTSNSEQYF.

The chain carries TRBV25-1 and TRBJ2-3; 10 bases map to TRBD2. The CDR3 consists of 17 residues. Germline CDR1 and CDR2: MGHDK and SYGVNS. V trimming: 6 bases; J trimming: 6 bases; junction bases outside the gene matches: 15. The CDR3 DNA is TGTGCCAGCAGCTTGGCCGGGCTAGCGGGAGCGGGTGATACGCAGTATTTT. The encoded protein is CASSLAGLAGAGDTQYF.

V usage is TRBV15 and J usage is TRBJ1-3; TRBD1 matches at 8 bases. The CDR3 sequence is 14 residues long. Germline trimming cut 3 bases from V and 2 bases from J; bases unmatched to any gene: 0. Germline V gives CDR1 LNHNV, CDR2 YYDKDF (reference sequence). CDR3 DNA sequence: TGTGCCACCAGCAGGACAGGGGCTGGAAACACCATATATTTT. Translating gives CATSRTGAGNTIYF. Combining the CDR3 with reference TRBV15 and TRBJ1-3 gives the whole variable domain DAMVIQNPRYQVTQFGKPVTLSCSQTLNHNVMYWYQQKSSQAPKLLFHYYDKDFNNEADTPDNFQSRRPNTSFCFLDIRSPGLGDTAMYLCATSRTGAGNTIYFGEGSWLTVV.

The rearrangement uses TRBV9 and TRBJ1-2; no clear D. V lost 6 bases and J lost 9, with 12 bases in between. Germline CDR1 is SGDLS and CDR2 is YYNGEE. This CDR3 is built from 11 residues. Here the CDR3 DNA reads TGTGCCAGCACCGAAAATTTTCGCTACACCTTC. As protein: CASTENFRYTF.

This clonotype has ten or more counts. The V and J genes are TRBV7-8 and TRBJ2-1; perhaps TRBD1 as D (6 bases). V dropped 5 bases and J dropped 6 bases, with 20 bases sitting between them. The CDR3 is made up of 16 amino acids. The germline CDR1 and CDR2 sequences are SGHVS and FQNEAQ. CDR3 sequence reads: CASSPAPVVGGNEQFF. The CDR3, as DNA: TGTGCCAGCAGCCCGGCGCCGGTGGTAGGGGGCAATGAGCAGTTCTTC.

The gene calls are TRBV29-1 and TRBJ1-2; 8 bases fit TRBD1. Per the germline V gene, CDR1 is SQVTM and CDR2 is ANQGSEA. Losses at the gene ends were 7 bases for V and 8 bases for J; bases not matched to a gene: 6. CDR3 length equals 11 residues. CDR3 sequence: CSAGQGEGYTF. The CDR3 DNA reads TGCAGCGCAGGACAGGGAGAAGGCTACACCTTC.

This rearrangement joins TRBV25-1 to TRBJ2-7; TRBD1 agrees at 7 bases. The CDR3 is 12 residues long. V lost 5 bases and J lost 9; bases outside the gene matches: 7. The germline gives CDR1 MGHDK, CDR2 SYGVNS. CDR3 loop: CASSNRGSGQYF. For the CDR3, the DNA is TGTGCCAGCAGTAACAGGGGTTCTGGGCAGTACTTC.